Following are 32 T cell receptor beta chains from one sample sequenced in a study of T cell clonality in common variable immunodeficiency. The assay was immunoSEQ multiplex PCR, and TCRdb's table has in-frame clones only and misses some. This sample comprises about 39,000 clones, none seen once only. Input material: peripheral blood mononuclear cells. The receptors were gathered from a person aged 18 to 75 in good health.

This clone came up many times. Sequencing ends 3 residues short of the CDR3 end; the germline J gene provides the rest. V and J are TRBV18 and TRBJ1-3; D gene uncertain. V lost 3 bases to trimming and J lost 0 bases, with 12 bases between them. CDR1 KGHSH and CDR2 LQKENI come from the germline V gene. The CDR3 loop spans 16 amino acids. The CDR3 loop is CASSPSRVDSGNTIYF. CDR3 DNA, as far as it was read: TGTGCCAGCTCACCCTCGCGGGTCGACTCTGGAAACACC.

This clone was counted many times. The CDR3 end falls 3 residues outside the read, so it is completed with the germline J gene. The chain has TRBV6-4 and TRBJ1-5, with D tentatively TRBD1 (6 bases). V lost 2 bases and J lost 2, with 16 bases in between. CDR1 is MRHNA, CDR2 SNTAGT, per germline. The CDR3 length is 17 residues. The sequenced CDR3 bases are TGTGCCAGCAGTGACCTTACGCACAGGGAGGGCAATCAGCCC. Protein sequence: CASSDLTHREGNQP. The full CDR3 reads CASSDLTHREGNQPQHF.

This clone occurred many times. The read ends 3 residues before the CDR3 terminus; that terminus is restored from the germline J gene. This chain connects TRBV28 to TRBJ2-7; 8 bases align to TRBD1. Trimming removed 5 bases from V and 5 bases from J; junction bases left unmatched: 11. The CDR3 is 15 amino acids. Germline V gives CDR1 MDHEN, CDR2 SYDVKM. The sequenced CDR3 bases are TGTGCCAGCAGTCCAGCCGGGACAGGCTTTGACGAG. Its translation: CASSPAGTGFDE. The whole CDR3 protein is CASSPAGTGFDEQYF.

Many counts were recorded for this clone. The read terminates 3 residues ahead of where the CDR3 ends, so the germline J gene completes it. The rearrangement uses TRBV30 and TRBJ1-2; possibly TRBD1 for D (5 bases). V was cut by 2 bases and J by 7 bases, with 14 bases left in between. Germline V gives CDR1 GTSNPN, CDR2 SVGIG (reference sequence). The CDR3 has 13 residues. CDR3 DNA (partial): TGTGCCTGGAGTAGCCCGACAGTAGCTGGC. Translation: CAWSSPTVAG. The complete CDR3 protein is CAWSSPTVAGYTF.

This clone was counted many times. The observed sequence ends 3 residues before the CDR3 terminus, with the missing tail filled in from the germline J gene. The chain couples TRBV4-1 to TRBJ2-7; TRBD1 agrees at 10 bases. The V gene's germline CDR1 is MGHRA and CDR2 YSYEKL. This CDR3 region has 14 residues. V was pared by 3 bases and J by 5 bases, with 4 bases of the junction left unmatched. The CDR3 spells CASSHPGQGNEQYF. The CDR3 bases that were read are TGCGCCAGCAGCCACCCGGGACAGGGGAACGAG.

This clone was picked up a small number of times. This CDR3 reads CASSKNSGEQETAFF. The covered CDR3 bases are TGTGCCAGCAGCAAGAACTCAGGGGAGCAAGAGACC. V usage is TRBV7-9 and J usage is TRBJ1-1, with a possible D match to TRBD1 (6 bases). The read comes to an end 3 residues before the CDR3 does, leaving the germline J gene to fill in the end. CDR1 is SEHNR, CDR2 FQNEAQ, per germline (reference sequence). The CDR3 is made up of 15 amino acids.

In this sample, this clone turned up many times. The sequenced fragment ends 3 residues before the CDR3 boundary, so the rest is inferred from the germline J gene. The V gene is TRBV7-9, the J gene TRBJ1-2; D gene ambiguous. The CDR3 runs 13 residues. Germline CDR1 is SEHNR and CDR2 is FQNEAQ (reference sequence). Trimming pared 0 bases from V and 7 bases from J, leaving 9 bases between. CDR3 sequence reads: CASSLATRGGYTF. Incomplete CDR3 DNA: TGTGCCAGCAGCTTAGCGACGCGGGGTGGC.

There are many counts of this clone. The read comes to an end 3 residues before the CDR3 does, leaving the germline J gene to fill in the end. This sequence joins TRBV28 and TRBJ2-5; TRBD2 agrees at 13 bases. From germline, CDR1 is MDHEN and CDR2 SYDVKM. J lost 5 bases, V lost 5 bases, and 11 bases had no gene match. This CDR3 has 17 amino acids. Partial CDR3 DNA: TGTGCCAGCAGTCTGTGGACTAGCGGGAGCTCGGCGGAGACC. Amino acids: CASSLWTSGSSAET. The entire CDR3 reads CASSLWTSGSSAETQYF.

In its sample, this clone was seen many times. The read terminates 3 residues ahead of where the CDR3 ends, so the germline J gene completes it. The chain uses TRBV19 and TRBJ1-6, with 7 bases fitting TRBD1. CDR3 length: 14 residues. Germline trimming cut 10 bases from V and 9 bases from J; bases unmatched to any gene: 12. CDR1 is LNHDA, CDR2 SQIVND, per germline (reference sequence). CDR3 amino acids: CAIPRDSERSPLHF. Incomplete CDR3 DNA: TGTGCCATTCCCAGGGACAGCGAACGTTCACCC.

There are many counts of this clone. The read terminates 3 residues ahead of where the CDR3 ends, so the germline J gene completes it. The V and J genes are TRBV12-3 or TRBV12-4 and TRBJ1-2; the match to TRBD1 covers 8 bases. This CDR3 has 16 amino acids. The CDR3 DNA, read in part, is TGTGCCAGCAGCCCTAATTGGGCAGGGGGCGCTCCCGGC. Encoded protein: CASSPNWAGGAPG. The whole CDR3 sequence is CASSPNWAGGAPGYTF.

This clone was counted ten times or more. The sequence runs out 3 residues before the end of the CDR3; the remainder is reconstructed from the germline J gene. The V and J genes are TRBV5-1 and TRBJ1-2; perhaps TRBD1 as D (6 bases). Germline-derived CDR1 and CDR2 are SGHRS and YFSETQ. Trimming shortened V by 1 base and J by 6 bases, and 16 bases separated the two germline ends. CDR3 length equals 15 residues. The CDR3 bases that were read are TGCGCCAGCAGCTTGCGACTACAGGGTTGGGATGGC. Translation: CASSLRLQGWDG. Given in full, the CDR3 is CASSLRLQGWDGYTF.

This clone was detected ten times or more. The CDR3 end falls 3 residues outside the read, so it is completed with the germline J gene. The J gene is TRBJ2-1, the V gene TRBV7-9; tentative D call: TRBD1 (5 bases). V lost 2 bases to trimming and J lost 2 bases, with 7 bases between them. The CDR3 covers 14 residues. CDR1 is SEHNR and CDR2 is FQNEAQ in the germline V gene (reference sequence). The CDR3 sequence is CASSLTGPYNEQFF. The part of the CDR3 DNA that was read is TGTGCCAGCAGCTTAACAGGACCCTACAATGAG.

The sample holds a few counts of this clone. Sequencing ends 3 residues short of the CDR3 end; the germline J gene provides the rest. The chain uses TRBV19 and TRBJ1-4; no reliable D call. The CDR3 extends over 16 amino acids. V gave up 1 base and J gave up 8 bases, with 17 bases separating them. CDR1 and CDR2 (germline): LNHDA, SQIVND (reference sequence). This CDR3 is CASSIGMAGGNEKLFF. CDR3 DNA, as far as it was read: TGTGCCAGTAGTATAGGGATGGCAGGAGGCAACGAAAAA. The whole variable domain, remainder taken from reference TRBV19 and TRBJ1-4, is DGGITQSPKYLFRKEGQNVTLSCEQNLNHDAMYWYRQDPGQGLRLIYYSQIVNDFQKGDIAEGYSVSREKKESFPLTVTSAQKNPTAFYLCASSIGMAGGNEKLFFGSGTQLSVL.

This clone was detected many times. The CDR3 extends 3 residues past the end of the read, so its final part is completed from the germline J gene. This chain connects TRBV19 to TRBJ2-3; D gene unclear. The length of the CDR3 is 12 residues. Trimming stripped 6 bases from V and 0 bases from J, with 4 bases between. Germline loops: CDR1 LNHDA, CDR2 SQIVND (reference sequence). The CDR3 loop reads CASRQSTDTQYF. Partial CDR3 DNA: TGTGCCAGTAGACAGAGCACAGATACG. Full variable domain (rest looked up from reference TRBV19 and TRBJ2-3): DGGITQSPKYLFRKEGQNVTLSCEQNLNHDAMYWYRQDPGQGLRLIYYSQIVNDFQKGDIAEGYSVSREKKESFPLTVTSAQKNPTAFYLCASRQSTDTQYFGPGTRLTVL.

This clone was picked up many times. The read ends 3 residues early relative to the CDR3; the germline J gene fills the gap. The rearrangement links TRBV20-1 to TRBJ1-1; D might be TRBD1 (6 bases). Germline V CDR1 and CDR2: DFQATT, SNEGSKA (reference sequence). This CDR3 has 11 residues. Partial CDR3 DNA: TGCAGTGCTAGAGATGTAGGACAG. Protein product: CSARDVGQ. The complete CDR3 protein is CSARDVGQAFF.

This clone was observed many times. CDR3 residues: CASSQSGTYSTDTQYF. The CDR3 bases that were read are TGCGCCAGCAGCCAATCTGGGACATATAGCACAGATACG. This chain uses TRBV4-1 with TRBJ2-3, with a tentative D call TRBD1 (6 bases). Sequencing ends 3 residues short of the CDR3 end; the germline J gene provides the rest. Germline CDR1 reads MGHRA; CDR2 reads YSYEKL. The CDR3 totals 16 residues. The V gene lost 2 bases and the J gene lost 0 bases, with 12 bases spanning the gap.

There are many counts of this clone. The CDR3 is cut off 3 residues early in the read; its end comes from the germline J gene. The chain employs TRBV10-3 and TRBJ1-5; TRBD1 might be the D (6 bases). Germline V gene sequence: CDR1 ENHRY, CDR2 SYGVKD. This CDR3 contains 14 residues. The V end was cut by 6 bases, the J end by 0 bases, with 9 bases between. Incomplete CDR3 DNA: TGTGCCATCAGCTCAGGGGATAGCAATCAGCCC. Translation gives CAISSGDSNQP. The whole CDR3 protein reads CAISSGDSNQPQHF.

This clone came up many times. The read ends 3 residues shy of where the CDR3 ends; the end is completed using the germline J gene. The chain joins TRBV4-1 to TRBJ1-1, with TRBD1 as a possible D gene (5 bases). Per the germline V gene, CDR1 is MGHRA and CDR2 is YSYEKL. V lost 5 bases to trimming and J lost 1 base, with 11 bases between them. This CDR3 is 14 amino acids long. The sequenced part of the CDR3 DNA is TGCGCCAGCAGCTCAGCAGGGCCGAACACTGAA. Translated, it gives CASSSAGPNTE. The complete CDR3 reads CASSSAGPNTEAFF.

This clone was seen a few times. The read ends 3 residues early relative to the CDR3; the germline J gene fills the gap. The chain couples TRBV23-1 to TRBJ2-7; 9 bases fit TRBD1. TRBV23-1 is classed as an ORF, of uncertain function. There are 16 residues in the CDR3. After removal of 3 bases from V and 3 bases from J, the junction contained 9 bases not matched to a gene. The DNA read from the CDR3 is TGCGCCAGCAGTCATGGTATGCTGGACAGGGGCTACGAG. Protein sequence: CASSHGMLDRGYE. The full CDR3 reads CASSHGMLDRGYEQYF.

This clone was counted only a few times. Read coverage stops 3 residues before the CDR3 terminus; the germline J gene supplies the remainder. The chain couples TRBV2 to TRBJ2-1, with TRBD2 identical over 10 bases. Unmatched junction bases numbered 7, after V lost 2 bases and J lost 9 bases. The CDR3 length is 15 residues. Per germline, CDR1 SNHLY and CDR2 FYNNEI. The CDR3 sequence: CASSEWLAGASEQFF. The part of the CDR3 DNA that was read is TGTGCCAGCAGTGAATGGCTAGCGGGAGCCAGTGAG.

The table lists this clone with many counts. The read ends 3 residues before the CDR3 terminus; that terminus is restored from the germline J gene. The V and J genes are TRBV19 and TRBJ2-7; 8 bases align to TRBD2. Per the germline V gene, CDR1 is LNHDA and CDR2 is SQIVND (reference sequence). CDR3 length: 13 residues. Trimming cost V 3 bases and J 4 bases; bases outside gene matches: 2. The CDR3 DNA, read in part, is TGTGCCAGTAGTATCCAGCGGGAGTACGAG. Its protein product is CASSIQREYE. The CDR3 reads in full as CASSIQREYEQYF.

This clone was detected many times. The DNA ends 3 residues before the CDR3 does, and the rest of the CDR3 is filled in from the germline J gene. The chain carries TRBV5-1 and TRBJ1-1; 8 nucleotides agree with TRBD1. Germline loops: CDR1 SGHRS, CDR2 YFSETQ. This CDR3 has 15 amino acids. The J segment lost 3 bases and the V segment lost 4 bases, leaving 8 bases of the junction unmatched. CDR3 sequence: CASSPRTGRYTEAFF. Incomplete CDR3 DNA: TGCGCCAGCAGCCCCCGGACAGGGAGGTACACTGAA. Complete variable domain (other parts from reference TRBV5-1 and TRBJ1-1): KAGVTQTPRYLIKTRGQQVTLSCSPISGHRSVSWYQQTPGQGLQFLFEYFSETQRNKGNFPGRFSGRQFSNSRSEMNVSTLELGDSALYLCASSPRTGRYTEAFFGQGTRLTVV.

In this sample, this clone turned up many times. From the germline J gene comes the end of the CDR3, since the read stops 3 residues before it. The rearrangement links TRBV19 to TRBJ2-2; TRBD1 is a possible D gene (6 bases). The CDR3 has 15 residues. Trimming pared 0 bases from V and 8 bases from J, leaving 13 bases between. Germline loops: CDR1 LNHDA, CDR2 SQIVND (reference sequence). The CDR3 bases that were read are TGTGCCAGTAGTATAGATAACAGGGTCGTAGGGGAG. Its translation is CASSIDNRVVGE. The full CDR3 protein is CASSIDNRVVGELFF.

This clone has at least ten counts. The sequence runs out 3 residues before the end of the CDR3; the remainder is reconstructed from the germline J gene. The chain combines TRBV30 with TRBJ2-7; 9 bases map to TRBD2. From germline, CDR1 is GTSNPN and CDR2 SVGIG (reference sequence). The CDR3 length is 15 residues. The junction had 13 bases not matched to a gene; V was cut back by 4 bases and J by 6 bases. The sequenced part of the CDR3 DNA is TGTGCCTGGACAACCGGCGGGAGGGAGGTGGGCGAG. Amino acids: CAWTTGGREVGE. The complete CDR3 reads CAWTTGGREVGEQYF.

Many counts were recorded for this clone. Read coverage stops 3 residues before the CDR3 terminus; the germline J gene supplies the remainder. The chain combines TRBV6-4 with TRBJ2-1; the match to TRBD2 covers 7 bases. The CDR3 contains 15 residues. V was pared by 3 bases and J by 3 bases, with 5 bases of the junction left unmatched. Germline V lookup: CDR1 MRHNA, CDR2 SNTAGT. The CDR3 is CASSEEAGIYNEQFF. The sequenced CDR3 bases are TGTGCCAGCAGTGAGGAAGCGGGAATCTACAATGAG.

This clone was picked up many times. Read coverage stops 3 residues before the CDR3 terminus; the germline J gene supplies the remainder. The chain has TRBV29-1 and TRBJ2-1, with TRBD2 identical over 7 bases. This CDR3 is built from 14 residues. V shed 5 bases and J 4 bases; nucleotides not matched to a gene: 8. In germline, CDR1 is SQVTM, CDR2 ANQGSEA. CDR3 amino acids: CSVPGGSGYNEQFF. The CDR3 DNA, read in part, is TGCAGCGTTCCCGGGGGGAGTGGGTACAATGAG.

This clone was recorded many times. The observed sequence ends 3 residues before the CDR3 terminus, with the missing tail filled in from the germline J gene. The chain combines TRBV29-1 with TRBJ2-2, with 13 bases fitting TRBD2. This CDR3 is 15 amino acids long. With V trimmed by 4 bases and J by 5 bases, 4 bases remained unmatched. The germline gives CDR1 SQVTM, CDR2 ANQGSEA. The CDR3 is CSVGGTSGTTGELFF. The sequenced CDR3 bases are TGCAGCGTTGGTGGGACTAGCGGGACGACCGGGGAG.

At least ten counts were recorded for this clone. The CDR3 bases that were read are TGCAGTGCTAGAGTTCCTCCGACTAGCGGGACGAATGAG. Translation: CSARVPPTSGTNE. In full, the CDR3 reads CSARVPPTSGTNEQFF. The genes are TRBV20-1 and TRBJ2-1; 11 positions match TRBD2. The CDR3 end is not reached by the read, which stops 3 residues before it; the germline J gene fills it in. CDR3 length: 16 residues. V was clipped by 1 base and J by 7 bases; unmatched bases: 9. The germline V gene has CDR1 DFQATT and CDR2 SNEGSKA (reference sequence).

This clone was counted many times. The read ends 3 residues early relative to the CDR3; the germline J gene fills the gap. This chain uses TRBV29-1 with TRBJ1-5; no clear D. Trimming left V 8 bases short and J 2 bases short, with 13 bases between. CDR1 is SQVTM, CDR2 ANQGSEA, per germline. The CDR3 consists of 13 residues. The covered CDR3 bases are TGCAGCTACGGCGGTGGAGGCAATCAGCCC. Translated: CSYGGGGNQP. The full CDR3 protein reads CSYGGGGNQPQHF.

This clone was detected many times. The read halts 3 residues ahead of the CDR3 end, with the missing end drawn from the germline J gene. This chain links TRBV6-1 with TRBJ1-6; 8 bases align to TRBD1. Germline V CDR1 and CDR2: MNHNS, SASEGT. The CDR3 consists of 18 residues. V shed 2 bases, J shed 6 bases, and the junction held 12 bases outside the gene matches. CDR3 DNA (partial): TGTGCCAGCAGTGAAAGACTCCAGGGGGCTGCTGGTAATTCACCC. Translated: CASSERLQGAAGNSP. The full CDR3 reads CASSERLQGAAGNSPLHF.

This clone was seen only a few times. The read halts 3 residues ahead of the CDR3 end, with the missing end drawn from the germline J gene. This sequence joins TRBV19 and TRBJ1-2; TRBD1 matches 7 bases. Germline loops: CDR1 LNHDA, CDR2 SQIVND (reference sequence). CDR3 length: 16 residues. The sequenced CDR3 bases are TGTGCCAGTAGTATAGGACAGGGATCCTCCTACAATGAC. Its protein is CASSIGQGSSYND. The complete CDR3 reads CASSIGQGSSYNDYTF.

This clone was recorded many times. The read falls 3 residues short of the CDR3 end, and the missing part is taken from the germline J gene. V is TRBV27 and J is TRBJ1-6, with D unclear. CDR1 and CDR2 from the germline V gene are MNHEY and SMNVEV (reference sequence). This CDR3 spans 12 amino acids. V lost 5 bases and J 9 bases, leaving 8 bases between the germline ends. The CDR3 is CASSLPLSPLHF. The DNA read from the CDR3 is TGTGCCAGCAGTCTCCCCCTTTCACCC.